The 32 T cell receptor beta chains in this list originate from one sample, sequenced in a study of T cells after yellow fever vaccination. Via MiXCR, TCRdb re-called the 5' RACE reads, giving one row per CDR3 protein. Here the sample spans roughly 400,000 distinct CDR3 sequences, under 20% being singletons. Sequenced here: PBMCs, sampled before the yellow fever booster vaccination. The receptor set was obtained from a man aged 18 to 30 who received the YFV17D yellow fever vaccine.

This clonotype appeared many times. The rearrangement links TRBV18 to TRBJ2-7; TRBD1 might be the D (6 bases). The CDR3 is made up of 12 amino acids. V was clipped by 3 bases and J by 3 bases, with 6 bases between them. Germline V gene data show CDR1 as KGHSH and CDR2 as LQKENI. The CDR3 nucleotides are TGTGCCAGCTCACCGGACAGCTACGAGCAGTACGTC. It codes for CASSPDSYEQYV.

This clonotype was seen a handful of times. The CDR3 nucleotides read TGTGCCAGCAGCGCAACAGGAGGCCTCAGCACAGATACGCAGTATTTT. Translated, it gives CASSATGGLSTDTQYF. This chain links TRBV7-8 with TRBJ2-3; D may correspond to TRBD1 or TRBD2 (5 bases each). The CDR3 totals 16 residues. Trimming removed 5 bases at V and 0 bases at J, with 15 bases between. Germline CDR1 SGHVS, CDR2 FQNEAQ.

CDR3 protein: CASSQEQTGQGGNTIYF. The CDR3 DNA is TGTGCCAGCAGCCAGGAACAAACGGGACAGGGAGGAAACACCATATATTTT. V usage is TRBV3-1 and J usage is TRBJ1-3, with 9 nucleotides matching TRBD1. The CDR3 consists of 17 residues. Germline V gene sequence: CDR1 LGHDT, CDR2 YNNKEL (reference sequence). The junction had 10 bases not matched to a gene; V was cut back by 3 bases and J by 4 bases. The full variable domain, rest sourced from reference TRBV3-1 and TRBJ1-3, is DTAVSQTPKYLVTQMGNDKSIKCEQNLGHDTMYWYKQDSKKFLKIMFSYNNKELIINETVPNRFSPKSPDKAHLNLHINSLELGDSAVYFCASSQEQTGQGGNTIYFGEGSWLTVV.

The J gene is TRBJ1-1, the V gene TRBV4-1; the D is unclear. This CDR3 is 14 amino acids long. Germline CDR1 is MGHRA and CDR2 is YSYEKL. Trimming left V 0 bases short and J 9 bases short, with 14 bases between. CDR3 loop: CASSQDPRSDKAFF. The CDR3 coding sequence is TGCGCCAGCAGCCAAGATCCGCGGTCTGATAAAGCTTTCTTT.

The chain combines TRBV10-2 with TRBJ1-4; maybe TRBD1 (6 bases). Germline lookup yields CDR1 WSHSY and CDR2 SAAADI. CDR3 length: 16 amino acids. V was pared by 5 bases and J by 5 bases, with 18 bases between. The CDR3 protein is CASSFALPGTNEKLFF. CDR3 DNA sequence: TGCGCCAGCAGTTTTGCTCTTCCCGGGACAAATGAAAAACTGTTTTTT.

This clonotype was seen a single time. One end of the junction does not line up with germline, which may come from a read error. V is TRBV7-7 and J is TRBJ2-3; 10 bases map to TRBD1. The CDR3 sequence is 13 residues long. Germline V gene data show CDR1 as SSHAT and CDR2 as FNYEAQ (reference sequence). CDR3 protein: CASSLGQGNTQYF. CDR3 sequence (DNA): TGTGCTAGCAGCTTGGGACAGGGGAATACGCAGTATTTT.

In this sample, this clonotype turned up a few times. V is TRBV7-9 and J is TRBJ2-7; weak D call: TRBD2 (7 bases). Per germline, CDR1 SEHNR and CDR2 FQNEAQ (reference sequence). V was clipped by 5 bases and J by 5 bases, with 19 bases between them. The length of the CDR3 is 15 residues. The CDR3 sequence is CASSPPEGGPHEQYV. The DNA of the CDR3 is TGTGCCAGCAGCCCCCCGGAGGGGGGGCCCCACGAGCAGTACGTC.

This clonotype was counted only a few times. The chain recombines TRBV7-9 with TRBJ2-5, with D possibly matching TRBD2 (6 bases). Deletions cut 5 bases from V and 5 bases from J, with 15 bases between. The CDR3 spans 14 residues. Per the germline V gene, CDR1 is SEHNR and CDR2 is FQNEAQ (reference sequence). The CDR3 bases are TGTGCCAGCAGCACTAAGACTAGGTGGGAGACCCAGTACTTC. Translating it yields CASSTKTRWETQYF.

The rearrangement joins TRBV4-3 to TRBJ1-4; the D is unclear. The germline V gene encodes CDR1 LGHNA and CDR2 YSLEER. The length of the CDR3 is 15 residues. Trimming took off 0 bases at V and 0 bases at J, with 5 bases between the two ends. CDR3: CASSQEPATNEKLFF. As DNA, the CDR3 is TGCGCCAGCAGCCAAGAACCTGCAACTAATGAAAAACTGTTTTTT.

The rearrangement links TRBV27 to TRBJ2-1; 10 bases agree with TRBD1. V shed 6 bases and J 6 bases; nucleotides not matched to a gene: 5. Germline V gene lookup returns CDR1 MNHEY and CDR2 SMNVEV (reference sequence). The CDR3 is 14 residues long. The CDR3 bases are TGTGCCAGCAGCCGGGACAGGGGAGTCAATGAGCAGTTCTTC. Its protein product is CASSRDRGVNEQFF.

The gene calls are TRBV20-1 and TRBJ2-3; D tentatively reads TRBD1 or TRBD2 (5 bases each). V lost 2 bases and J 2 bases, leaving 8 bases between the germline ends. Germline V gene sequence: CDR1 DFQATT, CDR2 SNEGSKA (reference sequence). The CDR3 is made up of 13 amino acids. CDR3 coding DNA: TGCAGTGCTAGATCAGGGACCACAGATACGCAGTATTTT. Amino acids: CSARSGTTDTQYF.

The chain joins TRBV4-2 to TRBJ2-5; the match to TRBD2 covers 9 bases. With 0 bases clipped from V and 0 bases from J, the junction kept 11 bases outside the gene matches. This CDR3 has 19 residues. CDR1 is LGHNA and CDR2 is YNFKEQ in the germline V gene. This CDR3 reads CASSQDPRSSGAYQETQYF. DNA for the CDR3: TGTGCCAGCAGCCAAGATCCAAGGTCTAGCGGGGCTTACCAAGAGACCCAGTACTTC.

The chain carries TRBV5-6 and TRBJ1-5, with D maybe TRBD1 (5 bases). The germline V gene has CDR1 SGHDT and CDR2 YYEEEE. CDR3 length: 15 amino acids. V dropped 0 bases and J dropped 9 bases, with 16 bases sitting between them. The CDR3 DNA reads as TGTGCCAGCAGCTTGGTCGGGACCTCCGGGGGGCCCCAGCATTTT. Protein: CASSLVGTSGGPQHF.

This clonotype was seen only a few times. V is TRBV28 and J is TRBJ1-4; 11 bases fit TRBD1. The germline V gene encodes CDR1 MDHEN and CDR2 SYDVKM. This CDR3 spans 16 amino acids. V was pared by 6 bases and J by 7 bases, with 10 bases of the junction left unmatched. CDR3 nucleotides: TGTGCCAGCAGCTTTAGTGGGACAGGGGGAGTTGAAAAACTGTTTTTT. Translated: CASSFSGTGGVEKLFF.

This clonotype was seen a few times. V usage is TRBV5-1 and J usage is TRBJ1-1; possible D gene TRBD1, 6 bases. The CDR3 runs to 15 residues. V shed 4 bases and J shed 1 base, with 14 bases lying between them. Germline V gene sequence: CDR1 SGHRS, CDR2 YFSETQ. CDR3: CASSPREGGNTEAFF. The DNA for the CDR3 is TGCGCCAGCAGCCCCCGTGAAGGGGGGAACACTGAAGCTTTCTTT.

The chain uses TRBV12-3 or TRBV12-4 and TRBJ2-7; TRBD1 might be the D (5 bases). V gave up 3 bases and J gave up 3 bases, with 15 bases separating them. The CDR3 length is 15 residues. CDR3 in DNA: TGTGCCAGCAGTTTGGGCAGGGTCCTCTTCTACGAGCAGTACGTC. It is translated as CASSLGRVLFYEQYV.

The CDR3 reads CASRQGHTGELFF. CDR3 DNA sequence: TGCGCCAGCAGACAGGGCCACACCGGGGAGCTGTTTTTT. The rearrangement uses TRBV5-1 and TRBJ2-2, with D possibly TRBD1 on 6 matching bases. Germline CDR1 SGHRS, CDR2 YFSETQ. Trimming shortened V by 5 bases and J by 3 bases, and 8 bases separated the two germline ends. This CDR3 region has 13 residues.

V is TRBV5-4 and J is TRBJ2-3, with 9 bases that match TRBD2. V lost 7 bases, J lost 3 bases, and 6 bases stayed unmatched. Per the germline V gene, CDR1 is SGHNT and CDR2 is YYREEE (reference sequence). This CDR3 is built from 14 residues. DNA of the CDR3: TGTGCCAGCGGCGAGCGGGGGGAAACAGATACGCAGTATTTT. Its protein is CASGERGETDTQYF.

This chain links TRBV5-4 with TRBJ1-5, with TRBD1 identical over 10 bases. The CDR3 totals 17 residues. From germline, CDR1 is SGHNT and CDR2 YYREEE (reference sequence). V shed 2 bases, J shed 6 bases, and the junction held 11 bases outside the gene matches. DNA for the CDR3: TGTGCCAGCAGCTTCGGCCCTGGACAGGGGGGTCCTCAGCCCCAGCATTTT. It yields the protein CASSFGPGQGGPQPQHF.

The chain combines TRBV12-3 or TRBV12-4 with TRBJ2-3; 9 bases are a match to TRBD2. Trimming took 6 bases from V and 2 from J; bases not matched to a gene: 15. The CDR3 length is 18 residues. The CDR3 DNA sequence: TGTGCCAGCAGGTTTCGGGGCTTGCGGGGGGGAATCACAGATACGCAGTATTTT. Its protein product is CASRFRGLRGGITDTQYF.

The chain combines TRBV5-1 with TRBJ2-1; D is perhaps TRBD1 (5 bases). The CDR3 has 13 residues. Germline V CDR1 and CDR2: SGHRS, YFSETQ. Trimming left V 9 bases short and J 3 bases short, with 13 bases between. In DNA, the CDR3 is TGCGCCATCTGGGCCGACAGCTACAATGAGCAGTTCTTC. Its protein is CAIWADSYNEQFF.

This clonotype was detected only a few times. The chain combines TRBV9 with TRBJ2-3; possible D gene TRBD1, 5 bases. The V gene's germline CDR1 is SGDLS and CDR2 YYNGEE. The length of the CDR3 is 15 residues. Deletions cut 2 bases from V and 1 base from J, with 11 bases between. Here the CDR3 reads CASSVGLLGTDTQYF. CDR3 nucleotides: TGTGCCAGCAGCGTGGGGCTACTCGGCACAGATACGCAGTATTTT.

The gene calls are TRBV4-3 and TRBJ1-2; D unclear. There are 15 residues in the CDR3. Germline V CDR1 and CDR2: LGHNA, YSLEER. Between the trimmed V and J ends, which lost 1 base and 0 bases, there was a span of 9 bases. CDR3 sequence reads: CASSQVSGANYGYTF. The CDR3 bases are TGCGCCAGCAGCCAAGTGTCAGGAGCTAACTATGGCTACACCTTC.

There are many counts of this clonotype. The rearrangement uses TRBV20-1 and TRBJ2-5, with TRBD1 matching over 7 bases. The V segment lost 1 base and the J segment 4 bases; nucleotides outside the gene matches: 3. Germline-derived CDR1 and CDR2 are DFQATT and SNEGSKA (reference sequence). The CDR3 runs to 13 residues. As DNA, the CDR3 is TGCAGTGCTAGAGGGACAGGAATAGAGACCCAGTACTTC. Translating it yields CSARGTGIETQYF.

Only a few counts were recorded for this clonotype. This chain links TRBV29-1 with TRBJ2-3, with D perhaps given as TRBD1 or TRBD2 (5 bases each). The length of the CDR3 is 13 residues. From germline, CDR1 is SQVTM and CDR2 ANQGSEA. CDR3 loop: CSGASVSTDTQYF. The CDR3 DNA is TGCTCCGGGGCCTCAGTTTCCACAGATACGCAGTATTTT.

This clonotype was detected a few times. The rearrangement uses TRBV3-1 and TRBJ1-6; maybe TRBD1 (5 bases). The CDR3 sequence is 18 residues long. Germline V lookup: CDR1 LGHDT, CDR2 YNNKEL (reference sequence). V was trimmed by 0 bases and J by 0 bases, leaving 12 bases between them. CDR3 amino acids: CASSQDLGASSYNSPLHF. In DNA form, the CDR3 reads TGTGCCAGCAGCCAAGATCTAGGGGCTAGCTCCTATAATTCACCCCTCCACTTT. The whole variable domain, remainder taken from reference TRBV3-1 and TRBJ1-6, is DTAVSQTPKYLVTQMGNDKSIKCEQNLGHDTMYWYKQDSKKFLKIMFSYNNKELIINETVPNRFSPKSPDKAHLNLHINSLELGDSAVYFCASSQDLGASSYNSPLHFGNGTRLTVT.

This clonotype occurred a few times. The chain employs TRBV6-2 or TRBV6-3 and TRBJ1-2; D is ambiguous. V lost 0 bases, J lost 0 bases, and 8 bases lay in between. Germline CDR1 MNHEY, CDR2 SVGEGT. The CDR3 runs 15 residues. The CDR3 DNA follows: TGTGCCAGCAGTTACTCTGGCGGAGCTAACTATGGCTACACCTTC. It is translated as CASSYSGGANYGYTF.

The chain is built from TRBV7-9 and TRBJ1-1; D possibly corresponds to TRBD1 (5 bases). Germline loops: CDR1 SEHNR, CDR2 FQNEAQ (reference sequence). The V end lost 7 bases, the J end lost 4 bases, and 13 bases lay between the germline ends. The CDR3 has 13 residues. The CDR3, as DNA: TGTGCCAGCAACTCCGGGGCGGCCACTGAAGCTTTCTTT. It codes for CASNSGAATEAFF. The whole variable domain, filled in from reference TRBV7-9 and TRBJ1-1, reads DTGVSQNPRHKITKRGQNVTFRCDPISEHNRLYWYRQTLGQGPEFLTYFQNEAQLEKSRLLSDRFSAERPKGSFSTLEIQRTEQGDSAMYLCASNSGAATEAFFGQGTRLTVV.

The chain is built from TRBV19 and TRBJ1-4, with 11 bases lining up with TRBD1. The germline CDR1 and CDR2 sequences are LNHDA and SQIVND (reference sequence). The CDR3 sequence is 17 residues long. V was pared by 7 bases and J by 8 bases, with 15 bases of the junction left unmatched. This chain's CDR3 is CASIHPGQGVRGEKLFF. The CDR3 nucleotides read TGTGCCAGTATCCACCCGGGACAGGGGGTGAGAGGAGAAAAACTGTTTTTT.

A few counts support this clonotype. The chain recombines TRBV5-1 with TRBJ2-3; D possibly uses TRBD1 or TRBD2 (5 bases each). V lost 4 bases and J lost 6, with 24 bases in between. Germline V lookup: CDR1 SGHRS, CDR2 YFSETQ. The CDR3 consists of 17 residues. The chain's CDR3 is CASSLEPPGTRRDTQYF. The CDR3 DNA sequence: TGCGCCAGCAGCCTGGAACCTCCCGGGACCCGTAGGGATACGCAGTATTTT.

The chain carries TRBV7-2 and TRBJ2-3; D remains ambiguous. V lost 4 bases, J lost 0 bases, and 8 bases lay in between. CDR1 is SGHTA, CDR2 FQGNSA, per germline. CDR3 size: 14 residues. The DNA of the CDR3 is TGTGCCAGCAGCTCGACCCACAGCACAGATACGCAGTATTTT. It yields the protein CASSSTHSTDTQYF.

There are many counts of this clonotype. This chain connects TRBV9 to TRBJ1-6; a weak D match, TRBD1 (5 bases). Germline CDR1 SGDLS, CDR2 YYNGEE. V was cut by 0 bases and J by 8 bases, with 9 bases left in between. CDR3 length equals 14 residues. The CDR3: CASSVDGQDSPLHF. As DNA, the CDR3 is TGTGCCAGCAGCGTAGACGGACAAGATTCACCCCTCCACTTT.